This T cell receptor (beta chain) is drawn from a study of blood T cell repertoires in COVID-19. On this clone: The sample contains more than one DNA sequence encoding this CDR3.

The CDR3 runs 14 residues. The germline CDR1 and CDR2 sequences are LNHDA and SQIVND (reference sequence). Trimming stripped 1 base from V and 2 bases from J, with 8 bases between. Assay: immunoSEQ multiplex PCR; the TCRdb copy retains only in-frame clones and omits some. In the table there are about 370,000 clones, 85% to 90% of which are singletons. The chain carries TRBV19 and TRBJ1-1; possible D gene TRBD1, 5 bases. The TCR originated in a man younger than 35 who had recovered from COVID-19. The sequencing sample was made of PBMCs or T cells enriched from blood (not recorded which). CDR3 in amino acids: CASSIARGNTEAFF. In DNA form, the CDR3 reads TGTGCCAGTAGTATAGCTAGGGGAAACACTGAAGCTTTCTTT.